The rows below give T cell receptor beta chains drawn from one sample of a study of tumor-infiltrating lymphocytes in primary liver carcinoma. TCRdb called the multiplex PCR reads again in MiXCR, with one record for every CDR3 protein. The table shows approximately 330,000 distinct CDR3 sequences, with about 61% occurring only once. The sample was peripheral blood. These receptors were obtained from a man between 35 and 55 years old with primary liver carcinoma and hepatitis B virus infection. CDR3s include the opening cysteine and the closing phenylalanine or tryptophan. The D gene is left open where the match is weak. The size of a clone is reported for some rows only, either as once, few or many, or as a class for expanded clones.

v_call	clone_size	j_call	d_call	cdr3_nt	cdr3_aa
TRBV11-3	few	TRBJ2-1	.	TGTGTCAGCGGCTTTGAAAGGGGTGAGCAGTTCTTC	CVSGFERGEQFF
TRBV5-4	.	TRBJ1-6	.	TGTGCCAGCAGCTTGGGCAACAGATATAATTCACCCCTCCACTTT	CASSLGNRYNSPLHF
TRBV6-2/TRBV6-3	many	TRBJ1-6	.	TGTGCCAGCAGTTTGGTGGAAGACTCACCCCTCCACTTT	CASSLVEDSPLHF
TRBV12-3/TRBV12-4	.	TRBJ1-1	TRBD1	TGTACCAGCAGTTTTGGGACAGCCCTAAACACTGAAGCTTTCTTT	CTSSFGTALNTEAFF
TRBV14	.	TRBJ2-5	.	TGTGCCACCAGCCGTTTACAGGGAGGGGAGACCCAGTACTTC	CATSRLQGGETQYF
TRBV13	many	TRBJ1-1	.	TGTGCCAGCAGTCCCAGGGGCACTGAAGCTTTCTTT	CASSPRGTEAFF
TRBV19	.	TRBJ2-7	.	TGTGCCAGTAGTATAGTGGAAGGCGAGCAGTACTTC	CASSIVEGEQYF
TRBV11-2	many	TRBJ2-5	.	TGTGCCAGCAGCTTAGAGCCCCAAGAGGAGACCCAGTACTTC	CASSLEPQEETQYF
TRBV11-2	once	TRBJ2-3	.	TGTGCCAGCAGCCTAAGCAGATTTCTAGACACAGATACGCAGTATTTT	CASSLSRFLDTDTQYF
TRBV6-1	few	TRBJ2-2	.	TGTGCCAGCACCCCCACCGGGCTTGGCACCGGGGAGCTGTTTTTT	CASTPTGLGTGELFF
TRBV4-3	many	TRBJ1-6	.	TGCGCCAGCAGCCAAGATTTTTGGGGTGTACGTAATTCACCCCTCCACTTT	CASSQDFWGVRNSPLHF
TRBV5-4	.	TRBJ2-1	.	TGTGCCAGCAGCCCCCAGGTTGGGATAGGGGACAATGAGCAGTTCTTC	CASSPQVGIGDNEQFF
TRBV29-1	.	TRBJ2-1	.	TGCAGCGCCAAAGGACGGGAGAACAAATATAATGAGCAGTTCTTC	CSAKGRENKYNEQFF
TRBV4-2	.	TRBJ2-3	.	TGTGCCAGCAGCCAACATAGCCGGCGGGCAGATATGCATTATTTT	CASSQHSRRADMHYF
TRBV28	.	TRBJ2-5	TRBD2	TGTGCCAGCAGTGACGCGGGACTAGCGGGCAGGGAGACCCAGTACTTC	CASSDAGLAGRETQYF
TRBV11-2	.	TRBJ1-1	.	TGTGCCAGCTTAGTAGATAACACTGAAGCTTTCTTT	CASLVDNTEAFF
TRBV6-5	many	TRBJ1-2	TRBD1	TGTGCCAGCAGGACAGGGGACAACTATGGCTACACCTTC	CASRTGDNYGYTF
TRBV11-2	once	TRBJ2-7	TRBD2	TGTGCCAGCAGCCTTGGGGGATTAGCGGGAGGCTACGAGCAGTGCTTC	CASSLGGLAGGYEQCF
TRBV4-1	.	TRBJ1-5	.	TGCGCCAGCAGCCAAGACTTCAATCGGGGTATTCAGCCCCAGCATTTT	CASSQDFNRGIQPQHF
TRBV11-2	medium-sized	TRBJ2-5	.	TGTGCCAGCAGCATTAGGATTGGGGCAGGCCAAGAGACCCAGTACTTC	CASSIRIGAGQETQYF
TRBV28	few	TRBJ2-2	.	TGTGCCAGCAGTTTTCAGGGAACCGGGGAGCTGTTTTTT	CASSFQGTGELFF
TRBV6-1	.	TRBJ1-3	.	TGTGCCAGCAGTGAACTTGGTCCATCCTCTGGAAACACCATATGTTTT	CASSELGPSSGNTICF
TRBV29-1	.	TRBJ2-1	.	TGCAGCGTTGATCACCCGGGGGGCAATGGGCAGTTCTTC	CSVDHPGGNGQFF
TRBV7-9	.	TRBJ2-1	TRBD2	TGTGCCAGCAACTTAGAGACTAGCGGGACTCATGAGCAGTTCTTC	CASNLETSGTHEQFF
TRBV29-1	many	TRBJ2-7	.	TGCAGCGTCGACCACCCGGAAGGCTCCTACGAGCAGTACTTC	CSVDHPEGSYEQYF
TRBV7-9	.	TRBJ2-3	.	TGTGCCAGCAGCCACGGAGGGGGGACAGATACGCAGTATTTT	CASSHGGGTDTQYF
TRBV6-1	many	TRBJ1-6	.	TGTGCCAGCAGTGAACTGTCCGGGACGGGGAATTCACCCCTCCACTTT	CASSELSGTGNSPLHF
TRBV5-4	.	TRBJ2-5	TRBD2	TGTGCCCGCAACCACATAGCGGGAGCGTACCAAGAGACCCAGTACTTC	CARNHIAGAYQETQYF
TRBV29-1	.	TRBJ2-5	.	TGCAGCGTTGAATTCCCAACCGCCCAAGAGACCCAGTACTTC	CSVEFPTAQETQYF
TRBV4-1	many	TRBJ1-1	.	TGCGCCAGCAGCCAAGCGCCTCAACCTCGGAACACTGAAGCTTTCTTT	CASSQAPQPRNTEAFF
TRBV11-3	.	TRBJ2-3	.	TGTGACAACAGCGACCGGGGCAGGGGCACGGATACGCAGTATTTT	CDNSDRGRGTDTQYF
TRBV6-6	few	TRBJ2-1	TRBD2	TGTGCCAGCACCGATGGACTAGCGGGAGGGAATGAGCAGTTCTTC	CASTDGLAGGNEQFF
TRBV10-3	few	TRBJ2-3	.	TGTGCCATCAGTGAGGGGGACCGAAACTTTGGGGATACGCAGTATTTT	CAISEGDRNFGDTQYF
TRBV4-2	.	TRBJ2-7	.	TGTGCCAGCAGCTCCGAATTATGGGGGATCTCCTACGAGCAGTACTTC	CASSSELWGISYEQYF
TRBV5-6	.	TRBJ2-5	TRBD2	TGTGCCAGCAGCTTGGCCTTAGTAGCGGGAGATGGTGAGACCCAGTACTTC	CASSLALVAGDGETQYF
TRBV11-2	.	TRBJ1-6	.	TGTGCCAGCAGCCTCGCCCCGACGGCAGCACCCCTCAACTTT	CASSLAPTAAPLNF
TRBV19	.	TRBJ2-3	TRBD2	TGTGCCACCGAACCGGGACTAGCGGGATGCACAGATACGCAGTATTTT	CATEPGLAGCTDTQYF
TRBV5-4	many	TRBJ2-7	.	TGTGCCAGCAGCTCTGGGACGTTAAGCTCCTACGAGCAGTACTTC	CASSSGTLSSYEQYF
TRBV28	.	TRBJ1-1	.	TGTGCCAGCAGTTTTGGCTCCGCAACGAACACTGAAACTTTCTTT	CASSFGSATNTETFF
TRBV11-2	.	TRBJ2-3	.	TGTGCGAGCAGCACCGGGACTTGGAAGTCCAGCACAGATACGCAGTATTTT	CASSTGTWKSSTDTQYF
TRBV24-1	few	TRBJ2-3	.	TGTGCCACCAGTGACTTAGGACTTAACACAGATACGCAGTATTTT	CATSDLGLNTDTQYF
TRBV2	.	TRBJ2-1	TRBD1	TGTGCCAGCAGTGAATCAGGGGGCGGATACGGTGAGCAGTTCTTC	CASSESGGGYGEQFF
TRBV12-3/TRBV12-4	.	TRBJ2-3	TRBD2	TGTGCCAGCAGTCTACTAGGGACTAGCGGAAGCGTCGGGCAGTATTTT	CASSLLGTSGSVGQYF
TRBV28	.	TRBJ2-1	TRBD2	TGTGCCAGCTGTCTCTCCGGGGGGAACGTAAACTTC	CASCLSGGNVNF
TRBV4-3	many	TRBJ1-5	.	TGCGCCAGCAGCCAAGATCGGTTTGGTCCTCAGCCCCAGCATTTT	CASSQDRFGPQPQHF